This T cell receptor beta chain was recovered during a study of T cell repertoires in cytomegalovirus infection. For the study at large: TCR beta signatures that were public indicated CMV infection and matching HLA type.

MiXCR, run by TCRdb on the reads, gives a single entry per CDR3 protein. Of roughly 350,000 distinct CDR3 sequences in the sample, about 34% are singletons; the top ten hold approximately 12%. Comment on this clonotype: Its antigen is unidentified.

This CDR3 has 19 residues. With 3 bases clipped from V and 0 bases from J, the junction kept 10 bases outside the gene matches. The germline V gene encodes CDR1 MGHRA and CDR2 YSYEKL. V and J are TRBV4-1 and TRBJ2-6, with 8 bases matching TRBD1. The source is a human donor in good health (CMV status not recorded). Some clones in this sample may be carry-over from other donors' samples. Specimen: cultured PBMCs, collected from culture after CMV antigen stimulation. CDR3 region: CASSHRTGTTTSGANVLTF. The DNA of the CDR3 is TGCGCCAGCAGCCACCGGACAGGGACGACAACCTCTGGGGCCAACGTCCTGACTTTC.